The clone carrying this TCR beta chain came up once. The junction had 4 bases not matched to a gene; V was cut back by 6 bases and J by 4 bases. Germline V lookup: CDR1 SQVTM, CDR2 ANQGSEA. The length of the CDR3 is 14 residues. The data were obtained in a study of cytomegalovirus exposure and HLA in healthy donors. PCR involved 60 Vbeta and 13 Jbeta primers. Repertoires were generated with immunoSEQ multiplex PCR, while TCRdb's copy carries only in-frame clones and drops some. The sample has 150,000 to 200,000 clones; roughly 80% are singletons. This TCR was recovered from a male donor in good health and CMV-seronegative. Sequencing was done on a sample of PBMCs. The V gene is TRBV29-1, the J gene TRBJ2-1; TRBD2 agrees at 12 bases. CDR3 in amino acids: CSVRTSGDYNEQFF. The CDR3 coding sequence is TGCAGCGTCCGGACTAGCGGGGATTACAATGAGCAGTTCTTC.